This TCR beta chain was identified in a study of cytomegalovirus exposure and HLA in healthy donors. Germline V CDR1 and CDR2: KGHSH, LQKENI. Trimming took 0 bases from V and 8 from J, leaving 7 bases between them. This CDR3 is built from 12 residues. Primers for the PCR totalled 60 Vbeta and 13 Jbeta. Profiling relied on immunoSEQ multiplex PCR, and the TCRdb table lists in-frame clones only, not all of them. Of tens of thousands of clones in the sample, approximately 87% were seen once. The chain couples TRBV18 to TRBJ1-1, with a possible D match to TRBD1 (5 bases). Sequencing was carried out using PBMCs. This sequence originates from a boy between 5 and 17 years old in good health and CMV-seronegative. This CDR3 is CASSPPQGEAFF. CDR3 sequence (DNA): TGTGCCAGCTCACCACCCCAGGGAGAAGCTTTCTTT.